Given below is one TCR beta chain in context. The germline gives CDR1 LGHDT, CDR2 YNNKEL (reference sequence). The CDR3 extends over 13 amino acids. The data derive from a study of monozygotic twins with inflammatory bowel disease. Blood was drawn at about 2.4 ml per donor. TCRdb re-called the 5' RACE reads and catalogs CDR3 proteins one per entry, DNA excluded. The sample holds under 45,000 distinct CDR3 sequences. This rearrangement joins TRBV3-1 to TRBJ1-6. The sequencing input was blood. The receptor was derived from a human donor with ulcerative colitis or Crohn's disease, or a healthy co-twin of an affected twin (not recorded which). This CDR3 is CASSPDVGTPLHF.